The sequence of this T cell receptor (beta chain) was determined in a study of T cells in Graves' hyperthyroidism and ophthalmopathy. This CDR3 has 18 amino acids. Germline CDR1 and CDR2: MNHNS and SASEGT. J was trimmed by 5 bases and V by 0 bases; bases with no gene match: 3. RNA transcripts gave rise to amplified TCR beta CDR3 regions. First-round RT-PCR of the TCR CDR3 relied on the HTBI primer set. TCRdb processed the multiplex PCR reads anew with MiXCR; each CDR3 protein has one entry. The profile shows fewer than 200,000 distinct CDR3 sequences, about 15% of them singletons. The chain links TRBV6-1 to TRBJ2-2; 16 positions agree with TRBD2. The origin of this receptor is a woman aged 45-65 years with Graves' hyperthyroidism. Sequencing used blood. CDR3: CASSEAGLAGGQTGELFF. CDR3 coding DNA: TGTGCCAGCAGTGAAGCGGGACTAGCGGGAGGGCAGACCGGGGAGCTGTTTTTT.